This T cell receptor (beta chain) emerged from a study of cytomegalovirus exposure and HLA in healthy donors. A multiplex PCR was run with 60 Vbeta primers and 13 Jbeta primers. Per the original methods: Later reanalysis found roughly 80 million unique TCR beta chains, around 11 million of them shared. The protocol was immunoSEQ multiplex PCR, while the TCRdb copy is restricted to in-frame clones and leaves out a portion. V, J and clone size are those of that table, while D and trimming were read from the DNA. The sample lists tens of thousands of clones; under 85% were seen once. The CDR3 extends over 14 amino acids. Trimming stripped 6 bases from V and 2 bases from J, with 10 bases between. Germline values: CDR1 MGHRA, CDR2 YSYEKL. At the time of sampling, donors were nominally healthy, though unrecorded immune exposures were likely.

Material: PBMCs. This chain joins TRBV4-1 and TRBJ1-4; no clear D gene. This sequence was found in a woman in her thirties or forties in good health and CMV-seronegative. As DNA, the CDR3 is TGCGCCAGCAGTCGAGTTGTCACTAATGAAAAACTGTTTTTT. It translates to CASSRVVTNEKLFF.